Listed below are T cell receptor beta chains from one sample, sequenced in a study of cytomegalovirus exposure and HLA in healthy donors. The protocol was immunoSEQ multiplex PCR, while the TCRdb copy is restricted to in-frame clones and leaves out a portion. This sample has 150,000 to 200,000 clones, with roughly 84% found just once. The sequenced sample consisted of PBMCs. The origin of the receptors is a boy aged 5-17 years in good health and CMV-seronegative. The CDR3 runs from the conserved cysteine through the conserved F or W. The D gene is left open where the match is weak. Size values are once, few and many counts, or a class for expanded clones, and some rows have none.

v_call: TRBV27; j_call: TRBJ1-4; clone_size: .; d_call: .; cdr3_nt: TGTGCCAGCAGTTTGGGAGGCAATGAAAAACTGTTTTTT; cdr3_aa: CASSLGGNEKLFF
v_call: TRBV11-3; j_call: TRBJ2-7; clone_size: .; d_call: TRBD1; cdr3_nt: TGTGCCAGCAGCTTTACAGGGGAACGCTACGAGCAGTACTTC; cdr3_aa: CASSFTGERYEQYF
v_call: TRBV9; j_call: TRBJ2-5; clone_size: .; d_call: .; cdr3_nt: TGTGCCAGCAGCGTAGACGGGGCGGGGAGGGAGACCCAGTACTTC; cdr3_aa: CASSVDGAGRETQYF
v_call: TRBV5-6; j_call: TRBJ1-4; clone_size: .; d_call: .; cdr3_nt: TGTGCCAGCAGCCCAGGTGCTAATGAAAAACTGTTTTTT; cdr3_aa: CASSPGANEKLFF
v_call: TRBV5-4; j_call: TRBJ1-2; clone_size: .; d_call: .; cdr3_nt: TGTGCCAGCAGCTTGGATCCGGGCTATGGCTACACCTTC; cdr3_aa: CASSLDPGYGYTF
v_call: TRBV20-1; j_call: TRBJ2-1; clone_size: once; d_call: .; cdr3_nt: TGCAGTGGTCGGGGGTCCGGTGAGCAGTTCTTC; cdr3_aa: CSGRGSGEQFF
v_call: TRBV5-8; j_call: TRBJ2-1; clone_size: .; d_call: TRBD1; cdr3_nt: TGTGCCAGCAGCCCAAGAGGGACAGCAACCTACAATGAGCAGTTCTTC; cdr3_aa: CASSPRGTATYNEQFF
v_call: TRBV5-6; j_call: TRBJ1-1; clone_size: .; d_call: .; cdr3_nt: TGTGCCAGCAGCGTGCCGGGTCGGGACACTGAAGCTTTCTTT; cdr3_aa: CASSVPGRDTEAFF
v_call: TRBV10-3; j_call: TRBJ2-2; clone_size: .; d_call: .; cdr3_nt: TGTGCCATCAGAGGGGGAAAGGACACCGGGGAGCTGTTTTTT; cdr3_aa: CAIRGGKDTGELFF
v_call: TRBV19; j_call: TRBJ1-1; clone_size: .; d_call: TRBD1; cdr3_nt: TGTGCCAGTAGTAATTTACAGGGGGCACACCACTTT; cdr3_aa: CASSNLQGAHHF
v_call: TRBV2; j_call: TRBJ2-1; clone_size: once; d_call: .; cdr3_nt: TGTGCCAGCAGCGGGACTCGAATGAGCTCCTACAATGAGCAGTTCTTC; cdr3_aa: CASSGTRMSSYNEQFF
v_call: TRBV29-1; j_call: TRBJ1-2; clone_size: once; d_call: TRBD1; cdr3_nt: TGCAGCGTTACACAGGGGGTGGGAGGCTACACCTTC; cdr3_aa: CSVTQGVGGYTF
v_call: TRBV19; j_call: TRBJ2-1; clone_size: .; d_call: .; cdr3_nt: TGTGCCAGTAGTATCTTACCACTAGCTGGAATCGGCGATGTTAGCTCCTACAATGAGCAGTTCTTC; cdr3_aa: CASSILPLAGIGDVSSYNEQFF
v_call: TRBV6-1; j_call: TRBJ1-2; clone_size: .; d_call: TRBD1; cdr3_nt: TGTGCCCTCGACAGGGGGCTTTACGGCTACACCTTC; cdr3_aa: CALDRGLYGYTF
v_call: TRBV2; j_call: TRBJ2-7; clone_size: .; d_call: .; cdr3_nt: TGTGCCAGCCTCACTAGCTCCTACGAGCAGTACTTC; cdr3_aa: CASLTSSYEQYF
v_call: TRBV6-5; j_call: TRBJ2-2; clone_size: .; d_call: .; cdr3_nt: TGTGCCAGCAGTTACCAGGGGACCACCGGGGAGCTGTTTTTT; cdr3_aa: CASSYQGTTGELFF
v_call: TRBV7-9; j_call: TRBJ1-1; clone_size: .; d_call: .; cdr3_nt: TGTGCCAGCAGCTTCGAGACAGTGAACACTGAAGCTTTCTTT; cdr3_aa: CASSFETVNTEAFF
v_call: TRBV5-1; j_call: TRBJ2-5; clone_size: once; d_call: TRBD1; cdr3_nt: TGCGCCAGCAACACAGGGGGCAGGGAGACCCAGTACTTC; cdr3_aa: CASNTGGRETQYF
v_call: TRBV9; j_call: TRBJ2-1; clone_size: .; d_call: TRBD2; cdr3_nt: TGTGCCAGCAGCGCCGAACTAGCGGGACTGACCAATGAGCAGTTCTTC; cdr3_aa: CASSAELAGLTNEQFF
v_call: TRBV29-1; j_call: TRBJ2-7; clone_size: .; d_call: .; cdr3_nt: TGCAGCGTTGTAGGGGGGTTTGACAGGGCCTCCTACGAGCAGTACTTC; cdr3_aa: CSVVGGFDRASYEQYF
v_call: TRBV30; j_call: TRBJ2-5; clone_size: .; d_call: .; cdr3_nt: TGTGCCTGGAGTCCGAGGGTCTTCCAAGAGACCCAGTACTTC; cdr3_aa: CAWSPRVFQETQYF
v_call: TRBV6-5; j_call: TRBJ2-5; clone_size: once; d_call: TRBD2; cdr3_nt: TGTGCCACTACTTGGACTAGCGGACTTCAAGAGACCCAGTACTTC; cdr3_aa: CATTWTSGLQETQYF
v_call: TRBV5-8; j_call: TRBJ1-2; clone_size: .; d_call: TRBD1; cdr3_nt: TGTGCCAGCAGCGGAGTAACACAGGGGCTGCTCAACTATGGCTACACCTTC; cdr3_aa: CASSGVTQGLLNYGYTF
v_call: TRBV15; j_call: TRBJ1-2; clone_size: .; d_call: .; cdr3_nt: TGTGCCACCAGCAGAGCGGGGGTTAACTATGGCTACACCTTC; cdr3_aa: CATSRAGVNYGYTF
v_call: TRBV5-1; j_call: TRBJ2-7; clone_size: .; d_call: .; cdr3_nt: TGCGCCAGCAGCCCCGACTTCCACGAGCAGTACTTC; cdr3_aa: CASSPDFHEQYF
v_call: TRBV25-1; j_call: TRBJ2-2; clone_size: .; d_call: TRBD2; cdr3_nt: TGTGCCAGCAGCCCCACTTCGGGACTAGCGGGAGCCGGGGAGCTGTTTTTT; cdr3_aa: CASSPTSGLAGAGELFF
v_call: TRBV2; j_call: TRBJ2-7; clone_size: .; d_call: .; cdr3_nt: TGTGCCAGCAGTGAAAGCAGGGTATACGAGCAGTACTTC; cdr3_aa: CASSESRVYEQYF
v_call: TRBV7-8; j_call: TRBJ1-2; clone_size: .; d_call: .; cdr3_nt: TGTGCCAGCAGCCCTCGACAGGTATATGGCTACACCTTC; cdr3_aa: CASSPRQVYGYTF
v_call: TRBV11-2; j_call: TRBJ1-6; clone_size: .; d_call: .; cdr3_nt: TGTGCCAGCAGCTTAGATCCCGGAGGGTTTGGGTCACCCCTCCACTTT; cdr3_aa: CASSLDPGGFGSPLHF
v_call: TRBV15; j_call: TRBJ1-1; clone_size: .; d_call: .; cdr3_nt: TGTGCCACCAGCCCCCAAAGGGGGACTGAAGCTTTCTTT; cdr3_aa: CATSPQRGTEAFF
v_call: TRBV30; j_call: TRBJ1-1; clone_size: .; d_call: TRBD1; cdr3_nt: TGTGCCTGGAGTGCAAGGACAGGGGGCAGGGGTGAAGCTTTCTTT; cdr3_aa: CAWSARTGGRGEAFF